This T cell receptor (beta chain) comes out of a study of cytomegalovirus exposure and HLA in healthy donors. About this clone: Its matching antigen is unknown.

13 Jbeta primers and 60 Vbeta primers were used for the PCR. The protocol was immunoSEQ multiplex PCR, while the TCRdb copy is restricted to in-frame clones and leaves out a portion. The data contain approximately 150,000 clones, 82% of them singletons. Overall study results and limits: Earlier analysis found most TCR beta V segments productive about 87% or about 30% of the time. Sequencing probably produced one cluster of sequence variants that were highly shared.

Germline lookup yields CDR1 SNHLY and CDR2 FYNNEI. This CDR3 is built from 14 residues. The V segment lost 4 bases and the J segment 4 bases; nucleotides outside the gene matches: 7. At sampling all donors were nominally healthy, likely with unrecorded immune exposures. Sequenced input: PBMCs. This TCR was recovered from a woman aged 40 to 50 in good health and CMV-seronegative. This chain connects TRBV2 to TRBJ2-7; 7 bases agree with TRBD1. CDR3 in DNA: TGTGCCAGCAGTGTAGGAGACAGGGATTACGAGCAGTACTTC. As protein: CASSVGDRDYEQYF.